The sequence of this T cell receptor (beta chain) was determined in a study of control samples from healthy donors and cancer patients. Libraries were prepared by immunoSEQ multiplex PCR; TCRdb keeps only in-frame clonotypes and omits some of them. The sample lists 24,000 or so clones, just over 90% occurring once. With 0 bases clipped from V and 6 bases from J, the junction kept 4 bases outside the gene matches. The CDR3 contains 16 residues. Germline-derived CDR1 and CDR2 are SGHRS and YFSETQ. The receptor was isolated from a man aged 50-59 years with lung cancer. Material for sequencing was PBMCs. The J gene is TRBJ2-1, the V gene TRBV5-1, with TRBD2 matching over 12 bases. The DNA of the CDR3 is TGCGCCAGCAGCTTGGCCCTAGCGGGGGGGCCCAATGAGCAGTTCTTC. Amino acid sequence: CASSLALAGGPNEQFF.